This T cell receptor beta chain was documented in a study of a mutant IDH1 vaccine in newly diagnosed glioma (dated by TCRdb to about 2021). General notes on the study: Vaccination was initiated 4-6 weeks after radiotherapy alone, or concurrently with temozolomide cycles in the chemotherapy-containing groups. Of the 30 or so patients who were treated, approximately 62% were male and approximately 38% were female, and the mean age was around 40 years. Longitudinal TCRB deep sequencing was performed for 20 to 30 treated patients wherever samples were available for exploratory analyses. The week-35 safety follow-up took place at visit V12, and the week-47 end of study took place at visit V13. Peripheral blood samples were drawn at six visits, namely V03 (baseline), V05, V07, V10, V12 and V13. Before enrollment, most patients had been given radiochemotherapy with temozolomide as standard therapy, while the rest had received either radiotherapy alone or temozolomide alone. General study outcomes and caveats: Pseudoprogression seemed to be unrelated to changes in the top peripheral T cell clonotypes found by TCRB sequencing. The authors stated that sample limitations prevented analyses of patient blood samples from being reproduced. Immune responses induced by the vaccine were seen in more than 85% of patients across multiple MHC alleles. PBMC samples for TCRB deep sequencing were selected based on availability.

With regard to this clone: The specificity of this receptor is unknown. Base-call qualities are not available, and no considerably larger clone is one nucleotide away.

Reading from cysteine to phenylalanine, the CDR3 counts 15 amino acids. Only the CDR3 part of the read is kept: 45 bases, read in frame from the first base. After removal of 3 bases from V and 7 bases from J, the junction retains 7 bases not matched to a gene. In the germline V gene, CDR1 corresponds to MNHEY and CDR2 to SVGAGI. To prepare the library, the immunoSEQ multiplex PCR assay was applied. The hsTCRB Kit was used according to the manufacturer's protocol to amplify rearranged TCR beta chain sequences. An Illumina MiSeq was used to sequence the TCRB libraries. In the original analysis: The proprietary platform of the kit vendor was used for demultiplexing, trimming and gene mapping. Drawn from immuneACCESS, this table holds only the in-frame rearrangements with V and J called that TCRdb kept. Clones are partly lost; checked studies trace under half to an unresolved V gene and leave the rest unexplained. The V and J calls and clone size come from that table; D and trimming were worked out from the DNA. Within this sample are tens of thousands of clones, with approximately 80% of them counted one time only. The top ten clonotypes cover 15% of the sample.

The time point label corresponds to: week 35, safety follow-up. Each vaccine dose, consisting of 300 ug of a 20-mer mutant IDH1 peptide in Montanide, was administered subcutaneously with topical imiquimod. Eight vaccinations were administered to patients in weeks 1, 3, 5, 7, 11, 15, 19 and 23, corresponding to visits V03 through V10. Donors had newly diagnosed WHO grade 3 or 4 IDH1-mutant astrocytomas with loss of nuclear ATRX. The samples were drawn from NOA16, a multicentre, single-arm, open-label phase I trial in Germany that tested a mutant IDH1 peptide vaccine in humans for the first time. Genomic DNA for TCRB sequencing was extracted from EDTA blood using the DNeasy Blood and Tissue Kit.

Source: PBMCs, taken from a glioma patient whose treatment included an IDH1 peptide vaccine. The chain links TRBV6-5 with TRBJ2-7, with 12 middle bases fitting TRBD1. This TCR derives from a man in his thirties or forties with glioma. The nucleotides are TGTGCCAGCAGTTATAAGGGACAGGGGGCGAGAGAGCAGTACTTC. The translation is CASSYKGQGAREQYF.